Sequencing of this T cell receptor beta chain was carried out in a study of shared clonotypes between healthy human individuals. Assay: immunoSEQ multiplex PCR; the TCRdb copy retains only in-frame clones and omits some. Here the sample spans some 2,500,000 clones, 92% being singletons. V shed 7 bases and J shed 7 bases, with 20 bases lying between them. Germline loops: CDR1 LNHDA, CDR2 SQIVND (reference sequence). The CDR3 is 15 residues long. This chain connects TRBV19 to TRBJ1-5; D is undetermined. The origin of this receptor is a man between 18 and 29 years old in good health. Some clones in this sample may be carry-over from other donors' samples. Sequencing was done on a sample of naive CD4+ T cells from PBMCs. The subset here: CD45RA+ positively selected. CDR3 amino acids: CASTLGLRDGQPQHF. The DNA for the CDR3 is TGTGCCAGTACCCTAGGGTTGAGAGATGGGCAGCCCCAGCATTTT.